This T cell receptor (beta chain) was identified during a study of T cells in localized non-small cell lung cancer. Some clones are missing from TCRdb's copy, which holds only in-frame ones; the method was immunoSEQ multiplex PCR. The sample lists about 21,000 clones; approximately 91% were seen once. This clone was found a few times. Its antigen is not identified. Study results and caveats: A median of 57 clones ranked among the top 100 in tumor appeared in adjacent lung. A higher density of T cells in blood coincided with extended overall survival. Clonality of T cells reached its maximum in uninvolved adjacent lung, surpassing tumor. As only one tumor region underwent sequencing, heterogeneity remains possible.

The V and J ends lost 6 bases and 11 bases respectively, with 10 bases between them. Looked up from germline, CDR1 is MDHEN and CDR2 is SYDVKM. The CDR3 has 10 amino acids. V gene TRBV28 combines with J gene TRBJ1-1; no clear D. The sequencing used peripheral blood mononuclear cells, collected before any cancer treatment. The source of this sequence is a male donor aged 60 or over with stage II lung adenocarcinoma. In nucleotides, the CDR3 is TGTGCCAGCAGCTCCACGGGGGCTTTCTTT. It codes for CASSSTGAFF.